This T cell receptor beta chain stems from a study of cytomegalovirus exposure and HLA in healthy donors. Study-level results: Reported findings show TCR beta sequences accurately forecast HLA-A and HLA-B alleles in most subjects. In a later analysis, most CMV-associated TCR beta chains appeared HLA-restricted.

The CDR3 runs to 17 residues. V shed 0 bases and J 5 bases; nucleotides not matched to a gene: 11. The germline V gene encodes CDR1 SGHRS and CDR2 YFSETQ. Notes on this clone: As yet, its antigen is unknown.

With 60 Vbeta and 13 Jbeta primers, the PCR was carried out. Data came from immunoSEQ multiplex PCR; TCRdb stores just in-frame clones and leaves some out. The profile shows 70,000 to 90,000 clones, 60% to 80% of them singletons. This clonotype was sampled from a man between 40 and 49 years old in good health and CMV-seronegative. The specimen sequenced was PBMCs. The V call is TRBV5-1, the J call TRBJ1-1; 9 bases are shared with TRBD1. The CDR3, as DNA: TGCGCCAGCAGCTTGGTCCAACAACAGGGGGCTGGGACTGAAGCTTTCTTT. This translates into CASSLVQQQGAGTEAFF.